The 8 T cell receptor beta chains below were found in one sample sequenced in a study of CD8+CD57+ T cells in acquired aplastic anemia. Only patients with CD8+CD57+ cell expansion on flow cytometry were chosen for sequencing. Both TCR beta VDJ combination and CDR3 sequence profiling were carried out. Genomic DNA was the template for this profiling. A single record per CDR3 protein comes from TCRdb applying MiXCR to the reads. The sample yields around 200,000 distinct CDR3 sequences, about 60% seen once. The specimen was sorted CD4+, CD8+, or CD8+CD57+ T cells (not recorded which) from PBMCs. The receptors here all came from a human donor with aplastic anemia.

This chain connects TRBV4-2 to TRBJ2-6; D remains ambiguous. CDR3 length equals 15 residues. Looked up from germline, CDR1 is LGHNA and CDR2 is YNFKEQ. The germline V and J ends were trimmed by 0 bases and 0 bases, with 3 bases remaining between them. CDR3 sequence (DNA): TGTGCCAGCAGCCAAGATAGCTCTGGGGCCAACGTCCTGACTTTC. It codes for CASSQDSSGANVLTF.

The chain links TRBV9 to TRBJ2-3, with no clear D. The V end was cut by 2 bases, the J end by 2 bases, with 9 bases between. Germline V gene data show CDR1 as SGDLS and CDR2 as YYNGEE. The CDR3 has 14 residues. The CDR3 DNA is TGTGCCAGCAGCGTTTCAGCGAACACAGATACGCAGTATTTT. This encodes CASSVSANTDTQYF.

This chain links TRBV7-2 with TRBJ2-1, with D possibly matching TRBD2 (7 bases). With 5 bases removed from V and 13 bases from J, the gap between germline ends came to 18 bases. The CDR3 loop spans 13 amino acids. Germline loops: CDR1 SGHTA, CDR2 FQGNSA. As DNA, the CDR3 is TGTGCCAGCAGCCCAAGGGGGGGGCGTTACCAGTTCTTC. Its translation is CASSPRGGRYQFF.

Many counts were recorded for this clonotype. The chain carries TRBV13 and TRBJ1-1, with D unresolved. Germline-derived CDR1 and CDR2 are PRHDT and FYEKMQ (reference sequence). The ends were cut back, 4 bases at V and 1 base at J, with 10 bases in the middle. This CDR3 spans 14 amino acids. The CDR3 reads CASSSSRGNTEAFF. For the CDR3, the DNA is TGTGCCAGCAGCTCCTCCCGGGGGAACACTGAAGCTTTCTTT.

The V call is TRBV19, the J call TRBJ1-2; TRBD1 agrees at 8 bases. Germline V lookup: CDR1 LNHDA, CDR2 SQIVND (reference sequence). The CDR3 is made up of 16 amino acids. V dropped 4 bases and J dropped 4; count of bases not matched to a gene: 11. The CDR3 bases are TGTGCCAGTAGTAGTACCGCCACAGGGGGGACCTATGGCTACACCTTC. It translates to CASSSTATGGTYGYTF.

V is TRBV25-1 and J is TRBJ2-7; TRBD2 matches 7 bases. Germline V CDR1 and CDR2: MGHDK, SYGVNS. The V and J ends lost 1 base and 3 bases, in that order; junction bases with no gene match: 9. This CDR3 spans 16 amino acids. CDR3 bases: TGTGCCAGCAGTGAATCGCGGGGGTTCCCCGACTACGAGCAGTACTTC. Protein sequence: CASSESRGFPDYEQYF.

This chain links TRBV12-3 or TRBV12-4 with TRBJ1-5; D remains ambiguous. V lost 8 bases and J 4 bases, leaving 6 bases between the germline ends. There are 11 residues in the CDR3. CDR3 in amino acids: CASGENQPQHF. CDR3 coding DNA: TGTGCCAGCGGGGAAAATCAGCCCCAGCATTTT.

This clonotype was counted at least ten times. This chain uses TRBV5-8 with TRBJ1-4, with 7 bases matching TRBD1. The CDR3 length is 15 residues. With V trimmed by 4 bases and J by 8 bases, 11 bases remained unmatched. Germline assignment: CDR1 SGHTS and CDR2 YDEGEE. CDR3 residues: CASSETTGMKEKLFF. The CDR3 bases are TGTGCCAGCAGCGAGACGACAGGGATGAAGGAAAAACTGTTTTTT.